One sample yielded the 13 T cell receptor beta chains listed below, sequenced in a study of T cell clones after liver transplantation. Sequencing was performed with immunoSEQ multiplex PCR; in TCRdb, only in-frame clones are kept and a portion is missing. The sample shows some 110,000 clones, 90% of them seen only once. The input for sequencing was CD4+ T cells from blood, taken 12 months after liver transplant. Every receptor here comes from a human patient who received a liver transplant. A share of the T cells may be of graft donor origin.

The chain is built from TRBV6-4 and TRBJ2-7; TRBD1 matches 9 bases. Germline CDR1 and CDR2: MRHNA and SNTAGT. The CDR3 is 13 residues long. The V segment lost 5 bases and the J segment 3 bases; nucleotides outside the gene matches: 2. The CDR3 nucleotides read TGTGCCAGCAGTCTGGACAGGGGCTACGAGCAGTACTTC. Protein product: CASSLDRGYEQYF.

The V and J genes are TRBV30 and TRBJ2-2; weak D call: TRBD1 (5 bases). V lost 3 bases, J lost 4 bases, and 12 bases lay in between. This CDR3 is 14 amino acids long. Germline CDR1 and CDR2: GTSNPN and SVGIG (reference sequence). Here the CDR3 reads CAWREPGSTGELFF. In nucleotides, the CDR3 is TGTGCCTGGAGAGAACCAGGGTCCACCGGGGAGCTGTTTTTT.

The genes are TRBV11-3 and TRBJ2-1, with TRBD2 identical over 11 bases. The CDR3 has 16 amino acids. Germline V CDR1 and CDR2: SGHNT, YENEEA. With V trimmed by 5 bases and J by 5 bases, 8 bases remained unmatched. In nucleotides, the CDR3 is TGTGCCAGCAGCGACCTGGGACTAGCGGCCAACAATGAGCAGTTCTTC. Translated, it gives CASSDLGLAANNEQFF.

Here the CDR3 DNA reads TGTGCCAGCAGCTTAGGCATTGGGGAGACCCAGTACTTC. This translates into CASSLGIGETQYF. This chain links TRBV11-1 with TRBJ2-5; no definite D call. Germline V gives CDR1 SGHAT, CDR2 FQDESV (reference sequence). Trimming cost V 1 base and J 5 bases, with 8 bases left between them. This CDR3 region has 13 residues.

The V call is TRBV5-1, the J call TRBJ1-1; 8 bases align to TRBD1. J lost 5 bases, V lost 4 bases, and 13 bases had no gene match. Germline V lookup: CDR1 SGHRS, CDR2 YFSETQ. The CDR3 loop spans 16 amino acids. Here the CDR3 DNA reads TGCGCCAGCAGCCCAGGACAGGGATCCTCGTTAACTGAAGCTTTCTTT. Its protein is CASSPGQGSSLTEAFF.

The genes are TRBV18 and TRBJ2-1; maybe TRBD2 (6 bases). Germline CDR1 is KGHSH and CDR2 is LQKENI. This CDR3 region has 15 residues. V lost 4 bases, J lost 0 bases, and 10 bases lay in between. As DNA, the CDR3 is TGTGCCAGCTCACGCCCCGGGGGCTCCTACAATGAGCAGTTCTTC. This codes for CASSRPGGSYNEQFF.

This rearrangement joins TRBV7-2 to TRBJ2-7, with TRBD2 matching 7 bases. This CDR3 has 15 amino acids. The germline CDR1 and CDR2 sequences are SGHTA and FQGNSA. Trimming took 5 bases from V and 6 from J; bases not matched to a gene: 13. The DNA of the CDR3 is TGTGCCAGCAGCCCTAGGGGCGGGAGAACTATCGAGCAGTACTTC. Its protein product is CASSPRGGRTIEQYF.

This chain uses TRBV20-1 with TRBJ2-7, with D perhaps matching TRBD2 (6 bases). V gave up 5 bases and J gave up 3 bases, with 8 bases separating them. The CDR3 is made up of 11 amino acids. Germline V gives CDR1 DFQATT, CDR2 SNEGSKA (reference sequence). CDR3 bases: TGCAGTGCTTCGACTAGCTACGAGCAGTACTTC. Protein: CSASTSYEQYF.

The gene calls are TRBV9 and TRBJ2-7; TRBD1 matches at 10 bases. The germline V gene encodes CDR1 SGDLS and CDR2 YYNGEE. The CDR3 runs 14 residues. The ends lost 4 bases at V and 5 bases at J; junction bases unmatched: 6. The CDR3 coding sequence is TGTGCCAGCAGCCCCCGGACAGGGGGGAACGAGCAGTACTTC. It translates to CASSPRTGGNEQYF.

This chain links TRBV11-3 with TRBJ2-7; D unclear. The ends were cut back, 0 bases at V and 4 bases at J, with 7 bases in the middle. The CDR3 has 13 residues. Looked up from germline, CDR1 is SGHNT and CDR2 is YENEEA. The CDR3 sequence: CASSLDSVYEQYF. The CDR3 DNA is TGTGCCAGCAGCTTAGATAGTGTTTACGAGCAGTACTTC. Looking up the rest from reference TRBV11-3 and TRBJ2-7 gives the full variable domain: EAGVVQSPRYKIIEKKQPVAFWCNPISGHNTLYWYLQNLGQGPELLIRYENEEAVDDSQLPKDRFSAERLKGVDSTLKIQPAELGDSAVYLCASSLDSVYEQYFGPGTRLTVT.

The V and J genes are TRBV2 and TRBJ2-3; a possible D gene is TRBD2 (7 bases). This CDR3 spans 15 amino acids. V was pared by 3 bases and J by 0 bases, with 10 bases between. In germline, CDR1 is SNHLY, CDR2 FYNNEI. Here the CDR3 DNA reads TGTGCCAGCAGTGATGGGAGGGGGAGCACAGATACGCAGTATTTT. This sequence encodes CASSDGRGSTDTQYF.

The V gene is TRBV28, the J gene TRBJ1-2; possible D gene TRBD1, 6 bases. CDR1 and CDR2 from the germline V gene are MDHEN and SYDVKM. The CDR3 contains 15 residues. V was shortened by 6 bases and J by 4 bases, with 18 bases between the two germline ends. The CDR3: CASSPSGQKPYGYTF. The CDR3 region has the DNA TGTGCCAGCAGCCCTTCCGGACAGAAACCCTATGGCTACACCTTC.

V is TRBV18 and J is TRBJ1-4; no clear D. The CDR3 spans 15 residues. Trimming removed 4 bases from V and 5 bases from J, with 14 bases in between. The V gene's germline CDR1 is KGHSH and CDR2 LQKENI. The CDR3 protein is CASSRSRVPNEKLFF. The CDR3 DNA reads TGTGCCAGCTCACGTTCGCGGGTACCAAATGAAAAACTGTTTTTT.